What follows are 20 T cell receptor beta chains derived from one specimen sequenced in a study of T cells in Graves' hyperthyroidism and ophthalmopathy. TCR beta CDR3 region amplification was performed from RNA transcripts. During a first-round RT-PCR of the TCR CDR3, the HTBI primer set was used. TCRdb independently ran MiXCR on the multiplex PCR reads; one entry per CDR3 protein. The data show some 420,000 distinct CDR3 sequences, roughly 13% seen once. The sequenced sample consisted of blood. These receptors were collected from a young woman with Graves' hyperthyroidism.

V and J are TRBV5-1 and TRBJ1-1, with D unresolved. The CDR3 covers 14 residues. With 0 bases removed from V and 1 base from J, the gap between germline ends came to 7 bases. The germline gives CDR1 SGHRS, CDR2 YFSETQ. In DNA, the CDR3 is TGCGCCAGCAGCTTGGACAGCCAGAACACTGAAGCTTTCTTT. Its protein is CASSLDSQNTEAFF.

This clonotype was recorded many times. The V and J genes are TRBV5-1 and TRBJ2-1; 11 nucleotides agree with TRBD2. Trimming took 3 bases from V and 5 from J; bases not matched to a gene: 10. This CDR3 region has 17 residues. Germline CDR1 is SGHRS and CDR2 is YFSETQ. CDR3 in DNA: TGCGCCAGCAGCTCCGACTTACTAGCGGGAGTTAACAATGAGCAGTTCTTC. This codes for CASSSDLLAGVNNEQFF.

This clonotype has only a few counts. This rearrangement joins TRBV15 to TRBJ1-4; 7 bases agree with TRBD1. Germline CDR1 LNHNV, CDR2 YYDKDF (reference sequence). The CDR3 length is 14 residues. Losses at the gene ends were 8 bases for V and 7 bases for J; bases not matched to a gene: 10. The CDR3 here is CATARQGRGEKLFF. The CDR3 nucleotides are TGTGCCACCGCCAGACAGGGTAGAGGTGAAAAACTGTTTTTT. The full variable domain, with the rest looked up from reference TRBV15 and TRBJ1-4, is DAMVIQNPRYQVTQFGKPVTLSCSQTLNHNVMYWYQQKSSQAPKLLFHYYDKDFNNEADTPDNFQSRRPNTSFCFLDIRSPGLGDTAMYLCATARQGRGEKLFFGSGTQLSVL.

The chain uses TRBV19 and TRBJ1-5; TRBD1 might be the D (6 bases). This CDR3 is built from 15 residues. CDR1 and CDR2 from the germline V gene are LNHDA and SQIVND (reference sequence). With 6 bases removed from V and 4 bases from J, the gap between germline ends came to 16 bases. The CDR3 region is CASSGSGQPNQPQHF. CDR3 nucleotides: TGTGCCAGTAGCGGTTCGGGACAACCTAATCAGCCCCAGCATTTT.

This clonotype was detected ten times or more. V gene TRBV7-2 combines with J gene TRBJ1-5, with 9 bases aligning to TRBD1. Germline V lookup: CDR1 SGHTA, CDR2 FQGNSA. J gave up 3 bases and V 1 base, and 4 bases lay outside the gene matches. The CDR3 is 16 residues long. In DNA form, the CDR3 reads TGTGCCAGCAGCTTAGAGGGACAGGGAGTCAATCAGCCCCAGCATTTT. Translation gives CASSLEGQGVNQPQHF. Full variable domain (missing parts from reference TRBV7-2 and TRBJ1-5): GAGVSQSPSNKVTEKGKDVELRCDPISGHTALYWYRQSLGQGLEFLIYFQGNSAPDKSGLPSDRFSAERTGGSVSTLTIQRTQQEDSAVYLCASSLEGQGVNQPQHFGDGTRLSIL.

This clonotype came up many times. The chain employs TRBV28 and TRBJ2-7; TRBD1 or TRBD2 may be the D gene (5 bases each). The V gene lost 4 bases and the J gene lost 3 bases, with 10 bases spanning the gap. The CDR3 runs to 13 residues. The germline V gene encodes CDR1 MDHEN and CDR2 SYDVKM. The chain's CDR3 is CASSSTGLYEQYF. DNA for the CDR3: TGTGCCAGCAGTTCCACAGGACTCTACGAGCAGTACTTC.

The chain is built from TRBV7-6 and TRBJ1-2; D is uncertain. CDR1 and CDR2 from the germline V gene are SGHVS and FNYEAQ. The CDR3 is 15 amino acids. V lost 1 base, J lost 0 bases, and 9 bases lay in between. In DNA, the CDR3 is TGTGCCAGCAGCTTAGGCCCAGGAGCTAACTATGGCTACACCTTC. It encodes CASSLGPGANYGYTF. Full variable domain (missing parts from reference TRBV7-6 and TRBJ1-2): GAGVSQSPRYKVTKRGQDVALRCDPISGHVSLYWYRQALGQGPEFLTYFNYEAQQDKSGLPNDRFSAERPEGSISTLTIQRTEQRDSAMYRCASSLGPGANYGYTFGSGTRLTVV.

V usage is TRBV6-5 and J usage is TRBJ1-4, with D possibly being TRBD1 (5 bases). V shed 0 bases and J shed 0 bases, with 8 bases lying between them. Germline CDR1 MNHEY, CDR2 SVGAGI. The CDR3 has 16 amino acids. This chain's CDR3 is CASSYSAGSTNEKLFF. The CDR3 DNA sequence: TGTGCCAGCAGTTACTCGGCAGGGTCAACTAATGAAAAACTGTTTTTT.

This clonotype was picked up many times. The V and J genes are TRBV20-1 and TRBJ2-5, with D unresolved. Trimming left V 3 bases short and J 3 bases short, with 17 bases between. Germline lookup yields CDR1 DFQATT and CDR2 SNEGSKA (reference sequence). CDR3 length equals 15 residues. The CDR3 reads CSARVYGRPKETQYF. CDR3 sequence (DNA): TGCAGTGCTAGGGTATATGGCAGGCCGAAAGAGACCCAGTACTTC.

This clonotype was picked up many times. The CDR3 sequence is CATSRGSTDTQYF. The DNA for the CDR3 is TGTGCCACCAGCAGAGGGTCGACAGATACGCAGTATTTT. The chain couples TRBV15 to TRBJ2-3; no clear D gene. Between the trimmed V and J ends, which lost 1 base and 3 bases, there was a span of 5 bases. The CDR3 consists of 13 residues. Germline CDR1 is LNHNV and CDR2 is YYDKDF (reference sequence).

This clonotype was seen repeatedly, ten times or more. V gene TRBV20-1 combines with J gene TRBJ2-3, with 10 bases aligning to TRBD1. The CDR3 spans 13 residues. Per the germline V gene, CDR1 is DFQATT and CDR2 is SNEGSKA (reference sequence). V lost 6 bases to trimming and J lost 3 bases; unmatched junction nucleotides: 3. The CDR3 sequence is CSATGQGTDTQYF. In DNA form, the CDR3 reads TGCAGTGCCACGGGACAGGGGACAGATACGCAGTATTTT.

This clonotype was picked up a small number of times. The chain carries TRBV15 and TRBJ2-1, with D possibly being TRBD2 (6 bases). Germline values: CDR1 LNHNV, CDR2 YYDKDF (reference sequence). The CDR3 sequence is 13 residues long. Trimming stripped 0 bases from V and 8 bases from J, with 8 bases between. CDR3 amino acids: CATSRDPGDEQFF. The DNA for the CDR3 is TGTGCCACCAGCAGAGATCCGGGGGATGAGCAGTTCTTC.

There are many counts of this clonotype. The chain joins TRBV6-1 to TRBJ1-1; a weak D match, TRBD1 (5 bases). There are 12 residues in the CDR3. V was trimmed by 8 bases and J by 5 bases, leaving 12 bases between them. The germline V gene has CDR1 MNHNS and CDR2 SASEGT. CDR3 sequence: CASSWGGTEAFF. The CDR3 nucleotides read TGTGCCAGCTCTTGGGGGGGAACTGAAGCTTTCTTT.

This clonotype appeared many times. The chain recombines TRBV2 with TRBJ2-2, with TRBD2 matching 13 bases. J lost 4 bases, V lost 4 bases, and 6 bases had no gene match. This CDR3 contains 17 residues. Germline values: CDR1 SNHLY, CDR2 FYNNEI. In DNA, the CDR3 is TGTGCCAGCAGTGGGACTAGCGGGAGATCGAGCACCGGGGAGCTGTTTTTT. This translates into CASSGTSGRSSTGELFF.

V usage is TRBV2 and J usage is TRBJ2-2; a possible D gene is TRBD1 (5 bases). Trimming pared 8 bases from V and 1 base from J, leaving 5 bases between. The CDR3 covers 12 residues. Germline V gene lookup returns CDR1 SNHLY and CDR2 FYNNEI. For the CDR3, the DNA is TGTGCCAGCGACAGGAACACCGGGGAGCTGTTTTTT. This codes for CASDRNTGELFF.

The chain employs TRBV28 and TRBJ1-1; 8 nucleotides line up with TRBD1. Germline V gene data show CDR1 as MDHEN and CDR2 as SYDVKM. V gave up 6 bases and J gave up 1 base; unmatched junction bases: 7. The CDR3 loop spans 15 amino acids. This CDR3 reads CASSGRQGRNTEAFF. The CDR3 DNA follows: TGTGCCAGCAGCGGCCGACAGGGGAGGAACACTGAAGCTTTCTTT.

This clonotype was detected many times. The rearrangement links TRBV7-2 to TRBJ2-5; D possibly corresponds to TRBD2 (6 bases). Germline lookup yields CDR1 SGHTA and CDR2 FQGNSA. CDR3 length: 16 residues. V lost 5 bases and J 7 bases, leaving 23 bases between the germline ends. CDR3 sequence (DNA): TGTGCCAGCAGCCCGCACGGGGGAGTGGGACTGGTGACCCAGTACTTC. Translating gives CASSPHGGVGLVTQYF.

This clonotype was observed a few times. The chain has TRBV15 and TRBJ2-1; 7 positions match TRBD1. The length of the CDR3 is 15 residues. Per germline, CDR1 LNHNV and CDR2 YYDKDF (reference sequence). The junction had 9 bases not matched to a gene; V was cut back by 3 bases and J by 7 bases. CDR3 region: CATSRAGGVGNEQFF. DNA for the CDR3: TGTGCCACCAGCAGGGCAGGGGGAGTGGGAAATGAGCAGTTCTTC.

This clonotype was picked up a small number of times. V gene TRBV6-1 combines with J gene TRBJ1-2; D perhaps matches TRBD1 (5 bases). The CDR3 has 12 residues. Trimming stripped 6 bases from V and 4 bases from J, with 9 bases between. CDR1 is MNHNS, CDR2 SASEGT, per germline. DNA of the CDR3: TGTGCCAGCAGCGACAGTTCCTATGGCTACACCTTC. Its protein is CASSDSSYGYTF.

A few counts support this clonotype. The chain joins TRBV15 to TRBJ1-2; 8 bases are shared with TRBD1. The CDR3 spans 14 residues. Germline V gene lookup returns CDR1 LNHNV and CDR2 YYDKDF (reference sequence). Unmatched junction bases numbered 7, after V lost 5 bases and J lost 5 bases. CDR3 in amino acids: CATSPDRGGYGYTF. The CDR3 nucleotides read TGTGCCACCAGCCCTGACAGGGGAGGTTATGGCTACACCTTC.